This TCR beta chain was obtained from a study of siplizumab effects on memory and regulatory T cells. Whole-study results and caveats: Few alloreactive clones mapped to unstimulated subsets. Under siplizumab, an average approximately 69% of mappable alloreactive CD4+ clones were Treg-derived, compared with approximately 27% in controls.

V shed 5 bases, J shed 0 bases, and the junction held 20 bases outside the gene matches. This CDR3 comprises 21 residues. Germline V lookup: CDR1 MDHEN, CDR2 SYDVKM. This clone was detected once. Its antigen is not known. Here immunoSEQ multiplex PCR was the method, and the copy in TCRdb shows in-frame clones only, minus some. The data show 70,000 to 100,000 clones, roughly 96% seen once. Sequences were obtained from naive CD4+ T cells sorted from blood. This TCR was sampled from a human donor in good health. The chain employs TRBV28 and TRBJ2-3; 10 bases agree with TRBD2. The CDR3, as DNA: TGTGCCAGCAGTCCCCTGGGTCTAGCGGGGGACTCCCTTGGTAGCACAGATACGCAGTATTTT. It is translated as CASSPLGLAGDSLGSTDTQYF.